The 8 T cell receptor beta chains listed next were all sequenced from one sample in a study of Ad26.COV2.S vaccination and SARS-CoV-2 variants. Profiled with immunoSEQ multiplex PCR; TCRdb holds only in-frame clones, not every one. The table has around 300,000 clones, approximately 87% seen once; the top ten hold 5.5%. Treatment given: roughly 18 received Ad26.COV2.S at low or high dose, single or two shots; 5 received placebo; per-sample allocation not given. The study sampled participants on day 63 after the first vaccine or placebo injection. This specimen was peripheral blood, taken in a trial of Ad26.COV2.S vaccine versus placebo. These receptors were taken from a person aged 18 to 65 who received the Ad26.COV2.S COVID-19 vaccine or a placebo.

This sequence joins TRBV6-2 or TRBV6-3 and TRBJ1-5, with D possibly being TRBD1 (6 bases). Trimming pared 6 bases from V and 4 bases from J, leaving 13 bases between. The CDR3 runs to 14 residues. Germline V lookup: CDR1 MNHEY, CDR2 SVGEGT. CDR3 sequence: CASSWDTGNQPQHF. The CDR3 nucleotides are TGTGCCAGCAGCTGGGACACTGGAAATCAGCCCCAGCATTTT.

This clone has just a few counts. The chain has TRBV18 and TRBJ2-2; 8 nucleotides align to TRBD1. There are 18 residues in the CDR3. Losses at the gene ends were 5 bases for V and 1 base for J; bases not matched to a gene: 12. The germline V gene has CDR1 KGHSH and CDR2 LQKENI. This CDR3 reads CASSREQTGTGNTGELFF. In DNA form, the CDR3 reads TGTGCCAGCTCAAGAGAACAAACCGGGACAGGGAACACCGGGGAGCTGTTTTTT.

The count of this clone is one. This chain joins TRBV14 and TRBJ2-1; D not resolved. CDR3 length: 11 amino acids. The V end lost 0 bases, the J end lost 8 bases, and 2 bases lay between the germline ends. Germline V gives CDR1 SGHDN, CDR2 FVKESK. CDR3 in DNA: TGTGCCAGCAGCCAAGACCATGAGCAGTTCTTC. Protein sequence: CASSQDHEQFF.

The rearrangement links TRBV9 to TRBJ2-7; no firm D call. Germline-derived CDR1 and CDR2 are SGDLS and YYNGEE. CDR3 length: 14 amino acids. Trimming stripped 0 bases from V and 2 bases from J, with 9 bases between. The CDR3 region is CASSVGGSTYEQYF. The CDR3 region has the DNA TGTGCCAGCAGCGTAGGGGGTTCCACCTACGAGCAGTACTTC.

The rearrangement joins TRBV7-2 to TRBJ1-5, with TRBD1 identical over 8 bases. V lost 5 bases to trimming and J lost 6 bases; unmatched junction nucleotides: 9. The CDR3 extends over 15 amino acids. Germline V lookup: CDR1 SGHTA, CDR2 FQGNSA. The CDR3 sequence is CASSGQGGIFQPQHF. CDR3 in DNA: TGTGCCAGCAGCGGACAGGGCGGCATCTTTCAGCCCCAGCATTTT. The entire variable domain, with the rest obtained from reference TRBV7-2 and TRBJ1-5, is as follows: GAGVSQSPSNKVTEKGKDVELRCDPISGHTALYWYRQSLGQGLEFLIYFQGNSAPDKSGLPSDRFSAERTGGSVSTLTIQRTQQEDSAVYLCASSGQGGIFQPQHFGDGTRLSIL.

This chain connects TRBV29-1 to TRBJ1-2; tentative D call: TRBD1 (6 bases). V lost 3 bases and J lost 8, with 16 bases in between. CDR1 is SQVTM and CDR2 is ANQGSEA in the germline V gene. The CDR3 loop spans 13 amino acids. The CDR3 protein is CSVDWVGTLGYTF. DNA for the CDR3: TGCAGCGTTGATTGGGTGGGGACACTAGGCTACACCTTC.

This chain joins TRBV20-1 and TRBJ1-2; the D gene is possibly TRBD1 (6 bases). The germline gives CDR1 DFQATT, CDR2 SNEGSKA (reference sequence). The CDR3 consists of 11 residues. Trimming cost V 5 bases and J 6 bases, with 10 bases left between them. The CDR3 loop is CSAFPGDGYTF. The CDR3 DNA follows: TGCAGTGCTTTTCCAGGGGATGGCTACACCTTC.

This rearrangement joins TRBV13 to TRBJ1-1; no reliable D call. CDR1 is PRHDT and CDR2 is FYEKMQ in the germline V gene (reference sequence). Trimming shortened V by 6 bases and J by 0 bases, and 2 bases separated the two germline ends. This CDR3 region has 11 residues. CDR3 in DNA: TGTGCCAGCAGTATGAACACTGAAGCTTTCTTT. Residues: CASSMNTEAFF.